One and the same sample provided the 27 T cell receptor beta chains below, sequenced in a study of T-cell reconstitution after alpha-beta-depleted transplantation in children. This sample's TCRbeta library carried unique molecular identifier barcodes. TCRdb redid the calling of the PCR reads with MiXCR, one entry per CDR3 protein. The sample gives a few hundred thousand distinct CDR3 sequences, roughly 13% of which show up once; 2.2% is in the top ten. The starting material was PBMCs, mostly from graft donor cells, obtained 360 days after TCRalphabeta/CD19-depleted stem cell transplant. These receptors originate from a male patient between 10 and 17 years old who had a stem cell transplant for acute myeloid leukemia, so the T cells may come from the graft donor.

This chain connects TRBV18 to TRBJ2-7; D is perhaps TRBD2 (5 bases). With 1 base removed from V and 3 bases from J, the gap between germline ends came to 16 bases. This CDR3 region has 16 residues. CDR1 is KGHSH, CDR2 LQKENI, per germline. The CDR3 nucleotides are TGTGCCAGCTCACCACGGCCGGGATCCGGCGGCTACGAGCAGTACTTC. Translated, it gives CASSPRPGSGGYEQYF.

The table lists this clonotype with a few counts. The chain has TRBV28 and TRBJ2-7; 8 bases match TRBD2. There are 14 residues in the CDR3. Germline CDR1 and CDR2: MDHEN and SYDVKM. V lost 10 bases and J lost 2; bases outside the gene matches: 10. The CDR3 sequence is CATLPGLGPYEQYF. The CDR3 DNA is TGTGCCACCCTACCGGGACTAGGTCCCTACGAGCAGTACTTC. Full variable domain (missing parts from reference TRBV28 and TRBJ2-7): DVKVTQSSRYLVKRTGEKVFLECVQDMDHENMFWYRQDPGLGLRLIYFSYDVKMKEKGDIPEGYSVSREKKERFSLILESASTNQTSMYLCATLPGLGPYEQYFGPGTRLTVT.

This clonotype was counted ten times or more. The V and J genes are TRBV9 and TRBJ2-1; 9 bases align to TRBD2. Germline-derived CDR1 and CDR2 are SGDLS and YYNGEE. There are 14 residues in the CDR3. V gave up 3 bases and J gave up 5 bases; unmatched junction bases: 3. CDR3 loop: CASSAGLAHNEQFF. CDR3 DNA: TGTGCCAGCAGCGCGGGACTAGCCCACAATGAGCAGTTCTTC.

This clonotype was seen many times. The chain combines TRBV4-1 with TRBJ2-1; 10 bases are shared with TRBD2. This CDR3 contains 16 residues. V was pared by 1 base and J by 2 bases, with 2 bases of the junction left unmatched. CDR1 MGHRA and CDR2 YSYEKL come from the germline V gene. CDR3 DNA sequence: TGCGCCAGCAGCCAAGGGACTAGCGGAACCTACAATGAGCAGTTCTTC. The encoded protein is CASSQGTSGTYNEQFF.

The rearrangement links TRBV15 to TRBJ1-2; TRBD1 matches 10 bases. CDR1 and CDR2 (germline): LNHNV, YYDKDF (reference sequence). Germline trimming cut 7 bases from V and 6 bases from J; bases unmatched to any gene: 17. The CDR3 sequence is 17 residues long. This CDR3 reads CATTILSGQGGGNGYTF. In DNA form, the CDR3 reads TGTGCCACCACCATCCTATCCGGACAGGGGGGAGGGAATGGCTACACCTTC.

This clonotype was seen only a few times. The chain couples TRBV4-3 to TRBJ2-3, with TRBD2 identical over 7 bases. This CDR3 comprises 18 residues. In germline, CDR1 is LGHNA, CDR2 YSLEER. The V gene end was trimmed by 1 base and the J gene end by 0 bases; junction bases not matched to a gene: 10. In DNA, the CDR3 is TGCGCCAGCAGCCAAGGATGGAAAGCGGGATCAAGCACAGATACGCAGTATTTT. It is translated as CASSQGWKAGSSTDTQYF.

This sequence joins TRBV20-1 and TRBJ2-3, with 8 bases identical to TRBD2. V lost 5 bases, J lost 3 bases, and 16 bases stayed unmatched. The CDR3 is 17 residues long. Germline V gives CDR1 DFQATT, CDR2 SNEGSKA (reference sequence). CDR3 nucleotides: TGCAGTGCTCCGGACACGGCTAGCGGGTTACATACAGATACGCAGTATTTT. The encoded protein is CSAPDTASGLHTDTQYF.

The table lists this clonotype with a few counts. CDR3 sequence (DNA): TGTGCCAGCAGCTTACGCCTCAGGGGGTCCCAAGAGACCCAGTACTTC. It yields the protein CASSLRLRGSQETQYF. V usage is TRBV7-9 and J usage is TRBJ2-5, with 7 bases lining up with TRBD1. Per the germline V gene, CDR1 is SEHNR and CDR2 is FQNEAQ (reference sequence). The J segment lost 1 base and the V segment lost 2 bases, leaving 7 bases of the junction unmatched. The CDR3 has 16 residues.

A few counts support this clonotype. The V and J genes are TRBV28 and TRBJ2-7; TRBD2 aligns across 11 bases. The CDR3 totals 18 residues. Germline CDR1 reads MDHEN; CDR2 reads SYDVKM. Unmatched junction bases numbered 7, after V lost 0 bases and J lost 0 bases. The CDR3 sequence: CASSLWRLAGFSSYEQYF. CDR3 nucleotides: TGTGCCAGCAGTTTATGGAGACTAGCGGGATTTAGCTCCTACGAGCAGTACTTC. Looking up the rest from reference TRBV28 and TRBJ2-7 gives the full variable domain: DVKVTQSSRYLVKRTGEKVFLECVQDMDHENMFWYRQDPGLGLRLIYFSYDVKMKEKGDIPEGYSVSREKKERFSLILESASTNQTSMYLCASSLWRLAGFSSYEQYFGPGTRLTVT.

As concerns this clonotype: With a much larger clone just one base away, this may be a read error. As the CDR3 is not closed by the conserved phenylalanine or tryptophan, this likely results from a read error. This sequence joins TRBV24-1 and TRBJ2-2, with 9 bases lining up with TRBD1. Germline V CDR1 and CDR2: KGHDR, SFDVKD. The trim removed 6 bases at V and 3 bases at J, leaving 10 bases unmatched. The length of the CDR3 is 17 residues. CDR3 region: CATSLTGGESHTGELFL. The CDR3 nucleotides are TGTGCCACCAGTCTTACAGGGGGCGAGAGTCACACCGGGGAGCTGTTTTTA.

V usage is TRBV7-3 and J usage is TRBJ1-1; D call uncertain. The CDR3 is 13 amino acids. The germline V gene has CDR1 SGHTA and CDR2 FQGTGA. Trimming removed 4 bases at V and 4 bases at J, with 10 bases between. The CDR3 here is CASSSASSTEAFF. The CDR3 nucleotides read TGTGCCAGCAGCTCCGCATCGTCCACTGAAGCTTTCTTT.

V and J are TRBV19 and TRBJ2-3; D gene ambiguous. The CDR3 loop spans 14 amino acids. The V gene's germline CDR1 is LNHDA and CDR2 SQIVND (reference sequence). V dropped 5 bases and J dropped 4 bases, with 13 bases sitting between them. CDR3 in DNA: TGTGCCAGTAGTCCTAGTAGATTGCCAGATACGCAGTATTTT. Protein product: CASSPSRLPDTQYF.

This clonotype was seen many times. Written as DNA, the CDR3 is TGTGCCAGCAGTTTAACCAGGGCAGGGGAGACCCAGTACTTC. Protein sequence: CASSLTRAGETQYF. The genes are TRBV6-5 and TRBJ2-5; D is perhaps TRBD1 (5 bases). Germline values: CDR1 MNHEY, CDR2 SVGAGI. The CDR3 length is 14 residues. V was shortened by 4 bases and J by 5 bases, with 14 bases between the two germline ends.

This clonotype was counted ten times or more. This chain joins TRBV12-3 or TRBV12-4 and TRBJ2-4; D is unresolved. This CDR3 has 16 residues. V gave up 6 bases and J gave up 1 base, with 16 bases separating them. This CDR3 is CASSPWSIGAKNIQYF. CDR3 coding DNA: TGTGCCAGCAGCCCCTGGTCGATCGGGGCCAAAAACATTCAGTACTTC.

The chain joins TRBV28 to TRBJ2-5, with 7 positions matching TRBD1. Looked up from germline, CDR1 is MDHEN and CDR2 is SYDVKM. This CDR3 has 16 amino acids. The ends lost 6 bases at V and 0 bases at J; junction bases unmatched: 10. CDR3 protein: CASSHRQGSYQETQYF. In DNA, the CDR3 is TGTGCCAGCAGCCATAGACAGGGCTCTTACCAAGAGACCCAGTACTTC.

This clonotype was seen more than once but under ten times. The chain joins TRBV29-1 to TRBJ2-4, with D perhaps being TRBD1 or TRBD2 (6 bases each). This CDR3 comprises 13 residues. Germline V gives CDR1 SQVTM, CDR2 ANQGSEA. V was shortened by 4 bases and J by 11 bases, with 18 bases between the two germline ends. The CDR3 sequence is CSVVGLGGGFQYF. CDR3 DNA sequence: TGCAGCGTTGTAGGTTTAGGGGGAGGTTTTCAGTACTTC. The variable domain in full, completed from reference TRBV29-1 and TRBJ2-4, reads SAVISQKPSRDICQRGTSLTIQCQVDSQVTMMFWYRQQPGQSLTLIATANQGSEATYESGFVIDKFPISRPNLTFSTLTVSNMSPEDSSIYLCSVVGLGGGFQYFGAGTRLSVL.

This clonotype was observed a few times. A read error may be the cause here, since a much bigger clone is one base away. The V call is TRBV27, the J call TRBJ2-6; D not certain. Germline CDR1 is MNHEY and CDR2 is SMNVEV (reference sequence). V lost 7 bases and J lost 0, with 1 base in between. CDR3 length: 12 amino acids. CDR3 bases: TGTGCCAGCATCTCTGGGGCCAACGTCCTGACTTTC. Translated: CASISGANVLTF.

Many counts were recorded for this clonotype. The CDR3 DNA follows: TGTGCCAGCAGTTTATGGCGTAGGGCAAGCTCTGGGGCCAACGTCCTGACTTTC. This codes for CASSLWRRASSGANVLTF. The chain links TRBV28 to TRBJ2-6; no reliable D call. The CDR3 spans 18 residues. The germline V and J ends were trimmed by 0 bases and 0 bases, with 12 bases remaining between them. The germline V gene encodes CDR1 MDHEN and CDR2 SYDVKM. The full variable domain, its missing parts supplied by reference TRBV28 and TRBJ2-6, is DVKVTQSSRYLVKRTGEKVFLECVQDMDHENMFWYRQDPGLGLRLIYFSYDVKMKEKGDIPEGYSVSREKKERFSLILESASTNQTSMYLCASSLWRRASSGANVLTFGAGSRLTVL.

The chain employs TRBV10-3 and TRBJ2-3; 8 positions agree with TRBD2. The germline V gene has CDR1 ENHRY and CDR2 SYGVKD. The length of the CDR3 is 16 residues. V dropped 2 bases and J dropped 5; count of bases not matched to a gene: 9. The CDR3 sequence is CAISEMERESGDTQYF. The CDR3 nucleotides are TGTGCCATCAGTGAGATGGAGCGGGAGTCGGGAGATACGCAGTATTTT.

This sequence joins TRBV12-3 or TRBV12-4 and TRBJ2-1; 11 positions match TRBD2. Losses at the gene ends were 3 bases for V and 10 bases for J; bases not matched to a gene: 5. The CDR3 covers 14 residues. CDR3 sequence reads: CASSFIAGGGEQFF. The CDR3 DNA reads TGTGCCAGCAGTTTCATAGCGGGAGGGGGGGAGCAGTTCTTC.

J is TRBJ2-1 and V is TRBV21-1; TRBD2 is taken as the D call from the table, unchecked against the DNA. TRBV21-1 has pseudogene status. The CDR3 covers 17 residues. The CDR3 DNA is TGTGCCAGCAGCAAACCTATGAGCGGGGGAAGGTACAATGAGCAGTTCTTC. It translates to CASSKPMSGGRYNEQFF.

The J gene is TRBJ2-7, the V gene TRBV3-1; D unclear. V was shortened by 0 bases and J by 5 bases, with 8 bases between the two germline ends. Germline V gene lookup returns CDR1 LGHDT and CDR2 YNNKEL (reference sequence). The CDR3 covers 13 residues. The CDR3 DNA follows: TGTGCCAGCAGCCAAGACCCGGCCGACGAGCAGTACTTC. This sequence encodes CASSQDPADEQYF.

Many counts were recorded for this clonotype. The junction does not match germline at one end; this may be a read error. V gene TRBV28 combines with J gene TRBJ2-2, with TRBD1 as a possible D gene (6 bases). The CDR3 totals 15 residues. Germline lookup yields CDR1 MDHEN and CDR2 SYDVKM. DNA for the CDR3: TGTGCCAGCAGTGACCCCAGGGGCAACACCGGGGAGCTTTTTTTT. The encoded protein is CASSDPRGNTGELFF.

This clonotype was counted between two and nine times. In nucleotides, the CDR3 is TGTGCCAGCAGCTTAAAGGGTGCCTTTGAGCAGTTCTTC. Encoded protein: CASSLKGAFEQFF. V is TRBV7-3 and J is TRBJ2-1; D ambiguous. V shed 1 base and J shed 9 bases, with 10 bases lying between them. Germline V lookup: CDR1 SGHTA, CDR2 FQGTGA. The CDR3 is 13 residues long.

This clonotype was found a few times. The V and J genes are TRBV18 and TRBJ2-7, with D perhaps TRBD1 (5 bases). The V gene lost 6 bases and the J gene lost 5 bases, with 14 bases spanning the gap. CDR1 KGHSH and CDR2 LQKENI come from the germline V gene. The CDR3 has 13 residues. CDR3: CASSTTEFDEQYF. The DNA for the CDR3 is TGTGCCAGCTCTACGACAGAGTTCGACGAGCAGTACTTC.

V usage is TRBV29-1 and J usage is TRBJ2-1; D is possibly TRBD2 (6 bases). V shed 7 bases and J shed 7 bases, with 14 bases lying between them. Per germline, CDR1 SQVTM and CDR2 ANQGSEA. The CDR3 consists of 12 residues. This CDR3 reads CSATGLSNEQFF. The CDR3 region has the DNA TGCAGCGCTACGGGACTTAGTAATGAGCAGTTCTTC.

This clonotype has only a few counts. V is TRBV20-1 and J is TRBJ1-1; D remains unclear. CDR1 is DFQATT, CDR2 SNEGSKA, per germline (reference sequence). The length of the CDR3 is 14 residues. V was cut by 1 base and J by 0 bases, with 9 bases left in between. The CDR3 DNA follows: TGCAGTGCTAGAGCCCCGTTGGTGAACACTGAAGCTTTCTTT. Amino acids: CSARAPLVNTEAFF.